The source of this T cell receptor beta chain is a study of T cell responses to AZD1222 COVID-19 vaccine. Study-level points and caveats: Samples come after the peak T cell response, not at day 14.

With respect to this clone: Antigen specificity is unknown.

With 0 bases removed from V and 8 bases from J, the gap between germline ends came to 7 bases. The CDR3 length is 13 residues. Germline-derived CDR1 and CDR2 are WSHSY and SAAADI. This table comes from immunoSEQ multiplex PCR, and its TCRdb copy is limited to in-frame clones, with some not included. There are 130,000 to 150,000 clones in the sample; around 91% occur only once, and 4% to 6% lies in the top ten. The specimen was peripheral blood, collected on day 0 of AZD1222 vaccination. The J gene is TRBJ1-4, the V gene TRBV10-2, with D possibly TRBD1 on 5 matching bases. This sequence originates from an adult in good health. The CDR3 nucleotides are TGCGCCAGCAGTGAGTCCAGACAGGAAAAACTGTTTTTT. Translated: CASSESRQEKLFF.